One and the same sample provided the 30 T cell receptor beta chains below, sequenced in a study of response to subunit inactivated influenza vaccine. Each CDR3 protein is one row after TCRdb ran MiXCR on the RT-PCR reads. The sample has hundreds of thousands of distinct CDR3 sequences; around 11% are singletons. This same sample was also taken into another study, of T cells expressing NK-cell markers. That paper adds: 5'RACE template switching with UMIs generated TCR beta cDNA.

The specimen was PBMCs from blood, collected on the day of vaccination. All receptors derive from a man aged 50-60 years who received an inactivated influenza vaccine.

The table lists this clonotype with a few counts. V is TRBV14 and J is TRBJ2-1, with 8 positions matching TRBD2. The V and J ends lost 5 bases and 7 bases, in that order; junction bases with no gene match: 13. Germline CDR1 SGHDN, CDR2 FVKESK. The length of the CDR3 is 16 residues. As DNA, the CDR3 is TGTGCCAGCAGCTCCTTGGGACTAGGAAGAGGGAATGAGCAGTTCTTC. It codes for CASSSLGLGRGNEQFF.

CDR3 nucleotides: TGTGCCAGCACCTTACGGGGGGACAGGCTGCCTATCGAGCAGTACTTC. Translated, it gives CASTLRGDRLPIEQYF. This chain links TRBV6-2 or TRBV6-3 with TRBJ2-7; D is possibly TRBD1 (8 bases). The CDR3 consists of 16 residues. The germline V gene has CDR1 MNHEY and CDR2 SVGEGT. V was cut by 7 bases and J by 6 bases, with 25 bases left in between.

The chain links TRBV7-2 to TRBJ2-1; possibly TRBD2 for D (6 bases). The CDR3 runs 15 residues. Germline CDR1 reads SGHTA; CDR2 reads FQGNSA. Trimming removed 1 base at V and 4 bases at J, with 11 bases between. The DNA for the CDR3 is TGTGCCAGCAGCTTAGGCGGGGAAACTTACAATGAGCAGTTCTTC. Translating it yields CASSLGGETYNEQFF.

This clonotype was observed many times. The chain uses TRBV7-9 and TRBJ2-1; TRBD2 matches at 8 bases. Trimming at V came to 4 bases and at J to 3 bases, leaving 8 bases not matched to a gene. The germline gives CDR1 SEHNR, CDR2 FQNEAQ (reference sequence). The CDR3 has 16 amino acids. The CDR3 nucleotides are TGTGCCAGCAGCTCCAGCGGGGGTTCATACTACAATGAGCAGTTCTTC. This gives the protein CASSSSGGSYYNEQFF.

This clonotype was picked up a small number of times. The chain employs TRBV20-1 and TRBJ2-2; D might be TRBD2 (6 bases). CDR3 length: 14 amino acids. Germline V CDR1 and CDR2: DFQATT, SNEGSKA (reference sequence). The ends were cut back, 6 bases at V and 6 bases at J, with 17 bases in the middle. The CDR3 coding sequence is TGCAGTGCCCGTGCCGGGAGCTCTTCCGGGGAGCTGTTTTTT. It translates to CSARAGSSSGELFF.

This clonotype was observed a handful of times. V and J are TRBV28 and TRBJ1-1; 7 bases align to TRBD1. Trimming cost V 9 bases and J 1 base; bases outside gene matches: 11. The CDR3 runs 15 residues. Germline assignment: CDR1 MDHEN and CDR2 SYDVKM. The CDR3 region is CASRPKGAQNTEAFF. The DNA of the CDR3 is TGTGCCAGTCGACCCAAGGGGGCCCAGAACACTGAAGCTTTCTTT. Complete variable domain (other parts from reference TRBV28 and TRBJ1-1): DVKVTQSSRYLVKRTGEKVFLECVQDMDHENMFWYRQDPGLGLRLIYFSYDVKMKEKGDIPEGYSVSREKKERFSLILESASTNQTSMYLCASRPKGAQNTEAFFGQGTRLTVV.

The rearrangement uses TRBV4-3 and TRBJ2-3; D is ambiguous. This CDR3 is 15 amino acids long. Trimming shortened V by 0 bases and J by 6 bases, and 13 bases separated the two germline ends. Germline CDR1 LGHNA, CDR2 YSLEER. CDR3 protein: CASSQEVGRWDTQYF. The CDR3 DNA reads as TGCGCCAGCAGCCAAGAGGTCGGCCGCTGGGATACGCAGTATTTT.

This clonotype was seen more than once but under ten times. The DNA of the CDR3 is TGTGCCAGCAGCTTCACAGGGGGCGCAGATACGCAGTATTTT. Amino acids: CASSFTGGADTQYF. The rearrangement joins TRBV9 to TRBJ2-3; TRBD1 agrees at 9 bases. The length of the CDR3 is 14 residues. Germline lookup yields CDR1 SGDLS and CDR2 YYNGEE. V shed 4 bases and J 4 bases; nucleotides not matched to a gene: 4. Filled out from reference TRBV9 and TRBJ2-3, the complete variable domain reads DSGVTQTPKHLITATGQRVTLRCSPRSGDLSVYWYQQSLDQGLQFLIQYYNGEERAKGNILERFSAQQFPDLHSELNLSSLELGDSALYFCASSFTGGADTQYFGPGTRLTVL.

For the CDR3, the DNA is TGTGCCAGCAGCTTAGCTACTTCTGTGGCAGATACGCAGTATTTT. This codes for CASSLATSVADTQYF. The rearrangement links TRBV7-9 to TRBJ2-3; no reliable D call. Per the germline V gene, CDR1 is SEHNR and CDR2 is FQNEAQ (reference sequence). V was trimmed by 0 bases and J by 4 bases, leaving 11 bases between them. This CDR3 contains 15 residues.

The V gene is TRBV6-2 or TRBV6-3, the J gene TRBJ2-7, with TRBD2 matching over 7 bases. The germline V gene has CDR1 MNHEY and CDR2 SVGEGT. This CDR3 has 16 amino acids. The V and J ends lost 4 bases and 0 bases, in that order; junction bases with no gene match: 9. In nucleotides, the CDR3 is TGTGCCAGCAGTTTCGAAAGCGGGGCCACCTCCTACGAGCAGTACTTC. This translates into CASSFESGATSYEQYF.

This clonotype turned up a few times. The genes are TRBV3-1 and TRBJ1-5, with D possibly being TRBD1 (5 bases). CDR1 and CDR2 (germline): LGHDT, YNNKEL (reference sequence). The CDR3 is made up of 14 amino acids. Deletions cut 2 bases from V and 0 bases from J, with 5 bases between. This CDR3 is CASSQRGSNQPQHF. The CDR3 DNA reads TGTGCCAGCAGCCAAAGGGGTAGCAATCAGCCCCAGCATTTT.

This clonotype occurred a few times. The chain employs TRBV4-2 and TRBJ1-2, with 7 bases that match TRBD1. CDR1 is LGHNA, CDR2 YNFKEQ, per germline. The CDR3 covers 15 residues. The J segment lost 5 bases and the V segment lost 1 base, leaving 7 bases of the junction unmatched. CDR3 in amino acids: CASSQGTGPRYGYTF. CDR3 DNA: TGTGCCAGCAGCCAAGGGACAGGACCGAGGTATGGCTACACCTTC.

This clonotype was picked up a small number of times. The V and J genes are TRBV20-1 and TRBJ1-5, with D unclear. The CDR3 loop spans 14 amino acids. Germline V gene lookup returns CDR1 DFQATT and CDR2 SNEGSKA (reference sequence). V dropped 3 bases and J dropped 2 bases, with 11 bases sitting between them. This chain's CDR3 is CSARRSAGNQPQHF. For the CDR3, the DNA is TGCAGTGCTAGGAGGAGCGCGGGCAATCAGCCCCAGCATTTT.

The chain recombines TRBV28 with TRBJ1-5; D unresolved. Germline CDR1 MDHEN, CDR2 SYDVKM. Trimming stripped 2 bases from V and 0 bases from J, with 11 bases between. The CDR3 length is 16 residues. In DNA, the CDR3 is TGTGCCAGCAGTTTAGAATCCCCGTATAGCAATCAGCCCCAGCATTTT. It specifies CASSLESPYSNQPQHF.

The J gene is TRBJ2-7, the V gene TRBV10-3, with a weak D call TRBD2 (6 bases). CDR1 ENHRY and CDR2 SYGVKD come from the germline V gene. V lost 0 bases, J lost 3 bases, and 18 bases lay in between. This CDR3 comprises 17 residues. This CDR3 is CAISESFMGGTYYEQYF. In DNA, the CDR3 is TGTGCCATCAGTGAGTCTTTCATGGGCGGGACCTACTACGAGCAGTACTTC.

This sequence joins TRBV6-6 and TRBJ1-3; D call uncertain. CDR1 and CDR2 (germline): MNHNY, SVGAGI (reference sequence). The CDR3 runs 13 residues. The germline V and J ends were trimmed by 3 bases and 4 bases, with 7 bases remaining between them. CDR3 protein: CASSYGHGNTIYF. Written as DNA, the CDR3 is TGTGCCAGCAGTTATGGGCACGGAAACACCATATATTTT.

The chain has TRBV7-6 and TRBJ1-4; TRBD1 aligns across 10 bases. CDR1 is SGHVS and CDR2 is FNYEAQ in the germline V gene. This CDR3 comprises 16 residues. Germline trimming cut 4 bases from V and 8 bases from J; bases unmatched to any gene: 10. The CDR3 is CASSSSRDRGREKLFF. Here the CDR3 DNA reads TGTGCCAGCAGCTCGTCCCGGGACAGGGGTCGGGAAAAACTGTTTTTT.

V is TRBV28 and J is TRBJ2-7, with D tentatively TRBD1 (5 bases). Trimming took 2 bases from V and 1 from J, leaving 15 bases between them. The CDR3 contains 16 residues. CDR1 is MDHEN, CDR2 SYDVKM, per germline. CDR3 nucleotide sequence: TGTGCCAGCAGTTTAGGCGTCGGCAGGGTGTCCTACGAGCAGTACTTC. Protein sequence: CASSLGVGRVSYEQYF.

This clonotype was observed a handful of times. The chain carries TRBV15 and TRBJ1-2; the match to TRBD1 covers 10 bases. This CDR3 is 15 amino acids long. Germline CDR1 and CDR2: LNHNV and YYDKDF (reference sequence). V dropped 0 bases and J dropped 8; count of bases not matched to a gene: 6. The CDR3, as DNA: TGTGCCACCAGCAGAGATCGGGGGACAGGGGACGGCTACACCTTC. It translates to CATSRDRGTGDGYTF.

This clonotype was counted between two and nine times. The rearrangement joins TRBV7-9 to TRBJ1-1; 7 bases line up with TRBD1. Germline CDR1 SEHNR, CDR2 FQNEAQ (reference sequence). Germline trimming cut 5 bases from V and 0 bases from J; bases unmatched to any gene: 3. The CDR3 runs to 14 residues. CDR3 amino acids: CASSETGVNTEAFF. The CDR3 DNA reads as TGTGCCAGCAGCGAAACAGGGGTGAACACTGAAGCTTTCTTT.

The V and J genes are TRBV5-1 and TRBJ2-7; TRBD1 might be the D (6 bases). V dropped 1 base and J dropped 0 bases, with 17 bases sitting between them. In germline, CDR1 is SGHRS, CDR2 YFSETQ. CDR3 length equals 17 residues. The CDR3 DNA sequence: TGCGCCAGCAGCTTGAACCCAGGGGCAGGAAGCTCCTACGAGCAGTACTTC. This gives the protein CASSLNPGAGSSYEQYF.

CDR3 sequence (DNA): TGTGCCAGCCGCCTGGGAGTGAACACCGGGGAGCTGTTTTTT. This encodes CASRLGVNTGELFF. The rearrangement links TRBV27 to TRBJ2-2; D is perhaps TRBD2 (5 bases). CDR1 is MNHEY, CDR2 SMNVEV, per germline (reference sequence). The CDR3 totals 14 residues. The V and J ends lost 8 bases and 1 base respectively, with 11 bases between them.

This clonotype was detected many times. The rearrangement links TRBV29-1 to TRBJ2-1; TRBD1 aligns across 7 bases. The CDR3 totals 20 residues. J gave up 7 bases and V 6 bases, and 30 bases lay outside the gene matches. Looked up from germline, CDR1 is SQVTM and CDR2 is ANQGSEA. The CDR3 DNA sequence: TGCAGCGTGCGACAGGGATTAACCGACACCAGGGGTTTGTCTGGGAATGAGCAGTTCTTC. Translated, it gives CSVRQGLTDTRGLSGNEQFF.

This clonotype occurred many times. V and J are TRBV20-1 and TRBJ1-1; 11 nucleotides match TRBD1. The CDR3 runs 13 residues. Trimming at V came to 6 bases and at J to 5 bases, leaving 5 bases not matched to a gene. Germline loops: CDR1 DFQATT, CDR2 SNEGSKA (reference sequence). CDR3 sequence reads: CSAPGQGGTEAFF. The DNA for the CDR3 is TGCAGTGCGCCGGGACAGGGGGGGACTGAAGCTTTCTTT.

V and J are TRBV7-2 and TRBJ2-1; 10 nucleotides agree with TRBD2. The CDR3 spans 16 residues. V lost 7 bases to trimming and J lost 2 bases; unmatched junction nucleotides: 8. Germline V gene data show CDR1 as SGHTA and CDR2 as FQGNSA. CDR3 loop: CASTVASGRAYNEQFF. DNA of the CDR3: TGTGCCAGCACCGTCGCTAGCGGGAGAGCCTACAATGAGCAGTTCTTC.

This clonotype turned up a few times. V gene TRBV24-1 combines with J gene TRBJ2-2, with 10 positions matching TRBD2. Trimming took 4 bases from V and 2 from J; bases not matched to a gene: 12. Germline CDR1 KGHDR, CDR2 SFDVKD. This CDR3 comprises 19 residues. The CDR3, as DNA: TGTGCCACCAGTGACCCCGTGGGAGCGGGGGGGCGAAACACCGGGGAGCTGTTTTTT. It encodes CATSDPVGAGGRNTGELFF.

This clonotype has ten or more counts. The DNA for the CDR3 is TGTGCCAGCAGCTCTATTAATAGTCCAGGTTCACCCCTCCACTTT. Encoded protein: CASSSINSPGSPLHF. This chain connects TRBV7-2 to TRBJ1-6, with D unclear. Looked up from germline, CDR1 is SGHTA and CDR2 is FQGNSA. Trimming took 4 bases from V and 9 from J, leaving 16 bases between them. This CDR3 is built from 15 residues.

The rearrangement uses TRBV9 and TRBJ1-2, with 10 nucleotides matching TRBD1. This CDR3 has 18 amino acids. Trimming cost V 3 bases and J 4 bases; bases outside gene matches: 15. Germline V gene sequence: CDR1 SGDLS, CDR2 YYNGEE. CDR3 in amino acids: CASSGILHDRGLVYGYTF. The CDR3 DNA reads as TGTGCCAGCAGCGGAATTCTACACGACAGGGGGCTGGTCTATGGCTACACCTTC.

This clonotype was recorded a few times. The chain uses TRBV5-1 and TRBJ1-4; perhaps TRBD1 as D (6 bases). This CDR3 has 18 amino acids. Deletions cut 2 bases from V and 4 bases from J, with 21 bases between. The germline V gene has CDR1 SGHRS and CDR2 YFSETQ. The CDR3 sequence: CASSLTGRPEQGNEKLFF. As DNA, the CDR3 is TGCGCCAGCAGCTTAACAGGGAGGCCCGAGCAGGGTAATGAAAAACTGTTTTTT.

The gene calls are TRBV20-1 and TRBJ1-5; D unresolved. The CDR3 totals 15 residues. CDR1 and CDR2 from the germline V gene are DFQATT and SNEGSKA (reference sequence). V lost 0 bases to trimming and J lost 1 base, with 10 bases between them. This CDR3 is CSARDSGGSNQPQHF. CDR3 sequence (DNA): TGCAGTGCTAGAGATTCCGGCGGAAGCAATCAGCCCCAGCATTTT.